The rows below give T cell receptor beta chains drawn from one sample of a study of monozygotic twins with cystic fibrosis. Sequenced by immunoSEQ multiplex PCR; TCRdb stores in-frame clones only, minus some. Of 20,000 to 25,000 clones in the sample, over 95% were seen once. The sample consisted of blood. The receptors here all came from a girl between 5 and 17 years old with cystic fibrosis. CDR3s include the opening cysteine and the closing phenylalanine or tryptophan. The order of the fields is D gene, V gene, J gene, clone size, CDR3 protein, CDR3 DNA. The D gene is left open where the match is weak. Clone size appears in some rows only: once, few, many, or a class for an expanded clone.

.	TRBV11-2	TRBJ1-3	.	CASSLDQLNTIYF	TGTGCCAGCAGCCTGGATCAGCTCAACACCATATATTTT
.	TRBV5-4	TRBJ2-3	.	CASSLESDTQYF	TGTGCCAGCAGCTTGGAGTCAGATACGCAGTATTTT
.	TRBV11-3	TRBJ2-5	.	CASSSLPQETQYF	TGTGCCAGCAGCTCCCTCCCCCAAGAGACCCAGTACTTC
TRBD1	TRBV29-1	TRBJ1-4	once	CSVRQGANEKLFF	TGCAGCGTCCGACAGGGGGCTAATGAAAAACTGTTTTTT
TRBD2	TRBV7-9	TRBJ2-7	.	CASSSLAADYEQYF	TGTGCCAGCAGCTCACTAGCGGCCGACTACGAGCAGTACTTC
.	TRBV19	TRBJ1-2	few	CASSTARQVKYGYTF	TGTGCCAGTAGTACCGCCCGACAGGTTAAATATGGCTACACCTTC
TRBD1	TRBV28	TRBJ2-2	once	CASSEQGGNTGELFF	TGTGCCAGCAGTGAACAGGGGGGGAACACCGGGGAGCTGTTTTTT
.	TRBV29-1	TRBJ1-1	.	CSVVGGSMNTEAFF	TGCAGCGTTGTGGGGGGCAGCATGAACACTGAAGCTTTCTTT
.	TRBV9	TRBJ2-3	.	CASSVEDSTLTDTQYF	TGTGCCAGCAGCGTAGAGGACTCCACACTCACAGATACGCAGTATTTT
.	TRBV7-7	TRBJ1-2	.	CASSPDRLFNYGYTF	TGTGCCAGCAGCCCCGACAGGCTGTTTAACTATGGCTACACCTTC
TRBD2	TRBV19	TRBJ2-1	once	CASSIWGGSYNEQFF	TGTGCCAGTAGTATATGGGGGGGCTCCTACAATGAGCAGTTCTTC
TRBD1	TRBV5-6	TRBJ1-2	.	CASSYQQGFYGYTF	TGTGCCAGCAGCTACCAACAGGGGTTCTATGGCTACACCTTC
.	TRBV25-1	TRBJ1-3	.	CASSDWGSGNTIYF	TGTGCCAGCAGTGACTGGGGGAGCGGAAACACCATATATTTT
.	TRBV27	TRBJ2-3	.	CATKGGTDTQYF	TGTGCCACCAAAGGGGGGACAGATACGCAGTATTTT
TRBD1	TRBV6-5	TRBJ1-1	.	CASRRKGATEAFF	TGTGCCAGCAGAAGAAAGGGGGCAACTGAAGCTTTCTTT
.	TRBV19	TRBJ1-2	.	CASSIDNGINYGYTF	TGTGCCAGTAGTATAGATAACGGGATAAACTATGGCTACACCTTC
TRBD1	TRBV5-5	TRBJ2-6	.	CASRPQQGAPGANVLTF	TGTGCCAGCAGACCCCAACAGGGGGCACCTGGGGCCAACGTCCTGACTTTC
TRBD2	TRBV4-3	TRBJ2-7	.	CASSQDRGAYEQYF	TGCGCCAGCAGCCAAGATCGGGGGGCCTACGAGCAGTACTTC
TRBD2	TRBV9	TRBJ2-3	.	CASSVEGLLAGEGDTQYF	TGTGCCAGCAGCGTAGAAGGTCTACTAGCGGGGGAGGGAGATACGCAGTATTTT
TRBD2	TRBV19	TRBJ2-1	.	CASSTRTSGSYDEQFF	TGTGCCAGTAGTACTAGGACTAGCGGGAGTTACGATGAGCAGTTCTTC
TRBD1	TRBV5-1	TRBJ2-3	.	CASSPRGSTDTQYF	TGCGCCAGCAGCCCCAGGGGGTCCACAGATACGCAGTATTTT
.	TRBV6-5	TRBJ1-2	.	CASSYGGAYGYTF	TGTGCCAGCAGTTACGGGGGGGCTTATGGCTACACCTTC
TRBD2	TRBV6-1	TRBJ2-5	.	CASSEAGTSGYHHF	TGTGCCAGCAGTGAAGCGGGGACTAGCGGCTACCACCACTTC
.	TRBV7-9	TRBJ1-2	.	CASSQQASPDFHGYTF	TGTGCCAGCAGCCAACAGGCCTCCCCAGATTTTCATGGCTACACCTTC
TRBD2	TRBV29-1	TRBJ2-7	.	CSVDDGYGSGSSYEQYF	TGCAGCGTTGACGACGGGTATGGTAGCGGGAGCTCCTACGAGCAGTACTTC
TRBD1	TRBV9	TRBJ2-5	.	CASSPGQGAGRETQYF	TGTGCCAGCAGCCCAGGACAGGGGGCAGGGAGAGAGACCCAGTACTTC
.	TRBV19	TRBJ1-1	.	CASSMGGTEAFF	TGTGCCAGTAGTATGGGGGGGACTGAAGCTTTCTTT
.	TRBV9	TRBJ2-3	.	CASSATDTQYF	TGTGCCAGCAGCGCTACAGATACGCAGTATTTT
TRBD2	TRBV7-9	TRBJ2-5	.	CASSRGRVETQYF	TGTGCCAGCAGCCGTGGGAGGGTGGAGACCCAGTACTTC
.	TRBV7-2	TRBJ2-5	.	CASSLGISQETQYF	TGTGCCAGCAGCTTAGGAATAAGCCAAGAGACCCAGTACTTC
.	TRBV13	TRBJ2-1	.	CASSGPRDEQFF	TGTGCCAGCAGCGGGCCTAGAGATGAGCAGTTCTTC
.	TRBV28	TRBJ1-5	.	CASSGPGGEGQPQHF	TGTGCCAGCAGTGGCCCGGGGGGGGAAGGGCAGCCCCAGCATTTT
.	TRBV11-2	TRBJ2-1	.	CASSFRSYNEQFF	TGTGCCAGCAGCTTCCGCTCCTACAATGAGCAGTTCTTC
.	TRBV7-6	TRBJ1-3	.	CASRGDSGNTIYF	TGTGCCAGCAGGGGAGACTCTGGAAACACCATATATTTT
TRBD1	TRBV5-1	TRBJ2-3	.	CASSADRGADTQYF	TGCGCCAGCAGCGCCGACAGGGGAGCAGATACGCAGTATTTT
.	TRBV5-1	TRBJ1-1	.	CASSVSVNTEAFF	TGCGCCAGCAGCGTCAGTGTGAACACTGAAGCTTTCTTT
.	TRBV7-9	TRBJ2-7	.	CASSDQSYEQYF	TGTGCCAGCAGCGACCAATCCTACGAGCAGTACTTC
.	TRBV7-2	TRBJ2-2	.	CASGYPPEGRNTGELFF	TGTGCCAGCGGGTATCCACCGGAGGGCCGGAACACCGGGGAGCTGTTTTTT
.	TRBV27	TRBJ2-7	.	CASSPLVGGGNYEQYF	TGTGCCAGCAGTCCACTTGTCGGAGGCGGGAACTACGAGCAGTACTTC
.	TRBV5-1	TRBJ1-1	.	CASSPTGANTEAFF	TGCGCCAGCAGCCCCACCGGGGCGAACACTGAAGCTTTCTTT
TRBD2	TRBV4-3	TRBJ2-7	.	CASSQQAGTSVAYEQYF	TGCGCCAGCAGCCAACAGGCCGGGACTAGCGTTGCCTACGAGCAGTACTTC
.	TRBV4-1	TRBJ2-1	.	CASSRNSYNEQFF	TGCGCCAGCAGCCGAAACTCCTACAATGAGCAGTTCTTC
.	TRBV10-3	TRBJ2-3	.	CAISETLGGFGTDTQYF	TGTGCCATCAGTGAGACCCTAGGGGGTTTCGGTACAGATACGCAGTATTTT
.	TRBV7-8	TRBJ2-3	.	CASSLGGPTDTQYF	TGTGCCAGCAGCCTCGGGGGTCCAACAGATACGCAGTATTTT
.	TRBV5-1	TRBJ2-5	.	CASSPLSSGPVQETQYF	TGCGCCAGCAGCCCGCTCAGTTCGGGACCGGTACAAGAGACCCAGTACTTC
.	TRBV19	TRBJ1-2	.	CASSGMTANYGYTF	TGTGCCAGTAGTGGAATGACAGCTAACTATGGCTACACCTTC
TRBD1	TRBV7-9	TRBJ2-5	.	CASSSPGQGLETQYF	TGTGCCAGCAGCTCCCCGGGACAGGGTTTAGAGACCCAGTACTTC
TRBD2	TRBV5-1	TRBJ2-1	.	CASSWGLAGYYNEQFF	TGCGCCAGCAGCTGGGGACTAGCGGGGTACTACAATGAGCAGTTCTTC
TRBD1	TRBV25-1	TRBJ2-5	.	CATRQGSVETQYF	TGTGCCACCCGACAGGGGTCCGTGGAGACCCAGTACTTC
TRBD2	TRBV10-1	TRBJ2-1	.	CASSDTSGFYNEQFF	TGCGCCAGCAGTGATACTAGCGGGTTCTACAATGAGCAGTTCTTC